Sequencing of this TCR beta chain was carried out in a study of T cell repertoires and HLA-DP antigens listed by TCRdb under 2018. For context, the study as a whole: The study used an in vitro model of CD4+ T cell alloreactivity in which transduced HeLa cells presented allogeneic HLA-DP. The three donors were two male and one female, with ages ranging from the 18-to-29 to the 60-to-69 age band. The two alloantigens modelled structurally similar versus dissimilar alloantigens, differing from self at one and nine to ten peptide-binding groove amino acids, respectively. An average DNA input of roughly 200 ng was used for sorted CD137+CD4+ samples, compared with roughly 1,300 ng for pre-culture CD4+ samples. The study at large found these results: Separate analysis of naive and memory CD4+ repertoires was not performed. Sorted CD137+ cells showed similar clonality against both alloantigens (approximately 0.4), much higher than the clonality of pre-culture samples (roughly 0.039). The study was limited by having only three donors, by relying on a non-physiological HeLa antigen-presenting system, and by using total CD4+ responder cells. An average cumulative frequency of approximately 35% against one allele and roughly 49% against the other was found for clones undetected before culture.

The immunoSEQ multiplex PCR, with forward primers for 54 TRBV segments and reverse primers for 13 TRBJ segments, was used to amplify TCRB CDR3 regions. Pre-culture CD4+ samples were sequenced at deep resolution, targeting over 150,000 T cell genomes. Sequencing of the amplicons was done on an Illumina HiSeq System, giving 87 bp reads that spanned the CDR3. For the original study's pipeline: PCR and sequencing errors in the reads were corrected, and CDR3 regions were defined by aligning to IMGT reference sequences. Synthetic template pools were used to estimate the numbers of templates and unique rearrangements. Clonality was computed as 1 minus Pielou's evenness. Richness was estimated with the Daley-Smith estimator. Morisita's index served as the measure of repertoire overlap. Clones found in cultured samples but undetected in the pre-culture repertoire of the corresponding donor were defined as low-abundance clones. Sourced from immuneACCESS, this table was stored by TCRdb with only in-frame sequences that have V and J called. A share of the clones is absent; for the studies checked, an unresolved V gene accounts for under half, and the remainder has no known explanation. Clonal size and the V and J genes are those of that table, whereas D and trimming came from the DNA. The sample profile shows about 89,000 clones; roughly 86% of them were found once. The top ten constitute roughly 1.6% of the sample.

V sheds 4 bases and J sheds 4 bases, leaving 9 bases between their ends. The germline V gene gives CDR1 as SGHTA and CDR2 as FQGNSA. The CDR3 has 13 amino acids, counting the end cysteine and phenylalanine. The only DNA kept is the CDR3, 39 bases in frame from the first base. As regards this clone: The antigen this receptor binds is unknown. The input lacks base qualities; no much larger clone sits a single base away.

Untouched CD4+ T cells were isolated from Ficoll-separated PBMC through negative selection with magnetic beads, and an average purity of approximately 98% was reached. Magnetic beads were used to isolate untouched CD4+ T cells from Ficoll-separated PBMC, giving approximately 98% purity with negligible CD8+ contamination. Donors were a few healthy blood donors whose buffy coats supplied peripheral blood mononuclear cells. Each of the three donors was CMV seronegative. The DNeasy Blood & Tissue Kit was used for extraction of genomic DNA. Genomic DNA from sorted CD137+CD4+ cells and from pre-culture CD4+ baseline samples of each subject was subjected to TCRB sequencing.

This sequence originates from a man aged 50-59 years in good health and CMV-seronegative. Sequenced sample: CD4+ T cells from PBMCs. In this chain, TRBV7-2 is recombined with TRBJ2-3, with the D gene not clear enough to name. The CDR3 region has the sequence CASSSSPPDTQYF. The nucleotides read TGTGCCAGCAGCTCCTCACCGCCAGATACGCAGTATTTT.